One and the same sample provided the 15 T cell receptor beta chains below, sequenced in a study of T cells in Graves' hyperthyroidism and ophthalmopathy. There were TCR beta CDR3 regions amplified from RNA transcripts. TCR CDR3 regions were first amplified by RT-PCR with HTBI primers. TCRdb used MiXCR to reprocess the multiplex PCR reads, holding one entry per CDR3 protein. Of under 400,000 distinct CDR3 sequences in the sample, around 13% were seen once. Material for sequencing was blood. The receptor set was obtained from a woman aged 55-70 years with Graves' hyperthyroidism.

This clonotype turned up a few times. The CDR3 here is CASSRGGVGNQPQHF. CDR3 nucleotides: TGTGCCAGCAGCCGAGGGGGAGTCGGCAATCAGCCCCAGCATTTT. This chain uses TRBV6-2 or TRBV6-3 with TRBJ1-5; D might be TRBD1 (6 bases). Trimming took off 6 bases at V and 2 bases at J, with 14 bases between the two ends. This CDR3 is built from 15 residues. CDR1 and CDR2 from the germline V gene are MNHEY and SVGEGT.

The gene calls are TRBV20-1 and TRBJ2-2; 10 bases match TRBD2. The CDR3 covers 16 residues. The junction had 10 bases not matched to a gene; V was cut back by 2 bases and J by 7 bases. The germline V gene has CDR1 DFQATT and CDR2 SNEGSKA (reference sequence). This CDR3 reads CSARRVIAGGGGELFF. CDR3 DNA sequence: TGCAGTGCTAGAAGGGTAATAGCGGGAGGTGGCGGGGAGCTGTTTTTT.

For this clonotype: The junction differs from germline at one of its ends, possibly a read error. This chain links TRBV5-8 with TRBJ1-3; 8 positions agree with TRBD1. Germline lookup yields CDR1 SGHTS and CDR2 YDEGEE. This CDR3 comprises 14 residues. CDR3 in DNA: TGTGCCAGCAGCGCGACAGGGGCTGGAAGCACCATATATTTT. It translates to CASSATGAGSTIYF.

In this sample, this clonotype turned up many times. The V call is TRBV18, the J call TRBJ2-1; TRBD2 might be the D (6 bases). CDR1 is KGHSH and CDR2 is LQKENI in the germline V gene. The CDR3 is 16 amino acids. V was shortened by 2 bases and J by 14 bases, with 25 bases between the two germline ends. This chain's CDR3 is CASSPRGGGSVFWKFF. The CDR3 bases are TGTGCCAGCTCACCAAGGGGAGGAGGGTCGGTGTTTTGGAAGTTCTTC. The full variable domain, rest sourced from reference TRBV18 and TRBJ2-1, is NAGVMQNPRHLVRRRGQEARLRCSPMKGHSHVYWYRQLPEEGLKFMVYLQKENIIDESGMPKERFSAEFPKEGPSILRIQQVVRGDSAAYFCASSPRGGGSVFWKFFGPGTRLTVL.

Only a few counts were recorded for this clonotype. The rearrangement uses TRBV5-1 and TRBJ2-5, with a tentative D call TRBD1 (6 bases). The CDR3 spans 13 residues. The V and J ends lost 4 bases and 5 bases respectively, with 12 bases between them. In germline, CDR1 is SGHRS, CDR2 YFSETQ. This CDR3 reads CASSTRQAETQYF. In DNA form, the CDR3 reads TGCGCCAGCAGCACAAGACAGGCTGAGACCCAGTACTTC.

The sample holds a few counts of this clonotype. This chain links TRBV29-1 with TRBJ2-1, with D perhaps TRBD2 (6 bases). CDR3 length: 12 residues. Trimming removed 7 bases from V and 13 bases from J, with 20 bases in between. Germline lookup yields CDR1 SQVTM and CDR2 ANQGSEA. DNA of the CDR3: TGCAGCGCGGGGGAGCCCTTCCGGGTTCAGTTCTTC. Its protein product is CSAGEPFRVQFF.

The chain recombines TRBV6-4 with TRBJ2-3; a weak D match, TRBD2 (5 bases). The CDR3 sequence is 13 residues long. Trimming removed 6 bases from V and 1 base from J, with 8 bases in between. Germline values: CDR1 MRHNA, CDR2 SNTAGT. CDR3: CASRFSGTDTQYF. CDR3 nucleotides: TGTGCCAGCAGGTTTAGCGGCACAGATACGCAGTATTTT.

This clonotype has just a few counts. The J gene is TRBJ2-1, the V gene TRBV30; D is possibly TRBD2 (6 bases). Germline CDR1 GTSNPN, CDR2 SVGIG (reference sequence). The CDR3 covers 14 residues. The V gene lost 3 bases and the J gene lost 4 bases, with 13 bases spanning the gap. The CDR3 coding sequence is TGTGCCTGGAGCCCCGGGACTCTATACAATGAGCAGTTCTTC. Its translation: CAWSPGTLYNEQFF.

The table lists this clonotype with many counts. V is TRBV29-1 and J is TRBJ2-1; TRBD2 matches at 7 bases. Germline V gene sequence: CDR1 SQVTM, CDR2 ANQGSEA. J gave up 9 bases and V 4 bases, and 9 bases lay outside the gene matches. The CDR3 is 13 amino acids. The DNA for the CDR3 is TGCAGCGTTGGTGCGGGAGCGAGTCGTGAGCAGTTCTTC. It codes for CSVGAGASREQFF.

This clonotype was seen repeatedly, ten times or more. This chain uses TRBV6-1 with TRBJ2-5; TRBD2 might be the D (6 bases). V was pared by 5 bases and J by 7 bases, with 14 bases between. Per the germline V gene, CDR1 is MNHNS and CDR2 is SASEGT. The CDR3 consists of 13 residues. The DNA for the CDR3 is TGTGCCAGCAGTTTGGAACGGCGGGGGACCCAGTACTTC. It codes for CASSLERRGTQYF.

The rearrangement links TRBV6-2 or TRBV6-3 to TRBJ2-4; D is perhaps TRBD1 (6 bases). This CDR3 is 17 amino acids long. Germline CDR1 is MNHEY and CDR2 is SVGEGT. Trimming cost V 6 bases and J 2 bases, with 20 bases left between them. CDR3 coding DNA: TGTGCCAGCAGCTCCCTAGGACAAAGGGGGTCCAAAAACATTCAGTACTTC. Amino acids: CASSSLGQRGSKNIQYF.

The chain carries TRBV20-1 and TRBJ2-7; the match to TRBD2 covers 11 bases. From germline, CDR1 is DFQATT and CDR2 SNEGSKA (reference sequence). CDR3 length equals 17 residues. Trimming removed 0 bases from V and 2 bases from J; junction bases left unmatched: 9. The CDR3 loop reads CSARDRVAGGPAYEQYF. In DNA form, the CDR3 reads TGCAGTGCTAGAGATCGGGTAGCGGGAGGGCCGGCCTACGAGCAGTACTTC.

This clonotype was seen at least ten times. The J gene is TRBJ2-2, the V gene TRBV18; TRBD2 matches at 7 bases. J lost 7 bases, V lost 6 bases, and 11 bases had no gene match. Germline V gene sequence: CDR1 KGHSH, CDR2 LQKENI. The CDR3 extends over 15 amino acids. The CDR3 coding sequence is TGTGCCAGCTCTCCGGATGCGGGAGTCAGCGGGGAGCTGTTTTTT. It codes for CASSPDAGVSGELFF.

This clonotype appeared many times. The chain couples TRBV9 to TRBJ2-3; either TRBD1 or TRBD2 may supply D (5 bases each). The germline gives CDR1 SGDLS, CDR2 YYNGEE. V gave up 2 bases and J gave up 4 bases, with 23 bases separating them. This CDR3 spans 18 amino acids. The CDR3 sequence: CASSVQTGTYPRADTQYF. The CDR3 coding sequence is TGTGCCAGCAGCGTCCAAACTGGGACCTACCCCAGGGCAGATACGCAGTATTTT.

There are many counts of this clonotype. The chain couples TRBV7-9 to TRBJ2-1; tentative D call: TRBD1 (7 bases). The ends were cut back, 5 bases at V and 3 bases at J, with 17 bases in the middle. This CDR3 spans 16 amino acids. Germline V gene lookup returns CDR1 SEHNR and CDR2 FQNEAQ (reference sequence). CDR3 region: CASSPTRDRNYNEQFF. For the CDR3, the DNA is TGTGCCAGCAGCCCGACGCGGGACAGAAACTACAATGAGCAGTTCTTC.